One sample yielded the 19 T cell receptor beta chains listed below, sequenced in a study of neurological immune-mediated disorders. In TCRdb, the 5' RACE reads were re-called with MiXCR into one record per CDR3 protein. The sample yields approximately 59,000 distinct CDR3 sequences, roughly 5.6% seen once. The specimen was PBMCs. These receptors came from a human donor with multiple sclerosis. The donor label of this sample is uncertain.

This clonotype has at least ten counts. The gene calls are TRBV6-5 and TRBJ2-3; 13 nucleotides match TRBD2. The germline V gene has CDR1 MNHEY and CDR2 SVGAGI. The CDR3 runs 19 residues. The junction had 18 bases not matched to a gene; V was cut back by 6 bases and J by 6 bases. As DNA, the CDR3 is TGTGCCAGCAGACGACGACTAGCGGGGGGCTGGGAACGGAGGGATACGCAGTATTTT. Its protein product is CASRRRLAGGWERRDTQYF.

The table lists this clonotype with many counts. V is TRBV5-1 and J is TRBJ2-5; 8 positions match TRBD2. This CDR3 is 14 amino acids long. Germline CDR1 SGHRS, CDR2 YFSETQ. Trimming removed 2 bases from V and 5 bases from J; junction bases left unmatched: 5. The CDR3 DNA reads TGCGCCAGCAGCTTTACTAGCGGCACGGAGACCCAGTACTTC. As protein: CASSFTSGTETQYF. Drawing the rest from reference TRBV5-1 and TRBJ2-5, the complete variable domain is KAGVTQTPRYLIKTRGQQVTLSCSPISGHRSVSWYQQTPGQGLQFLFEYFSETQRNKGNFPGRFSGRQFSNSRSEMNVSTLELGDSALYLCASSFTSGTETQYFGPGTRLLVL.

This clonotype was picked up many times. The gene calls are TRBV5-1 and TRBJ1-2, with 12 bases matching TRBD1. The CDR3 runs to 21 residues. V trimming: 4 bases; J trimming: 2 bases; junction bases outside the gene matches: 21. CDR1 SGHRS and CDR2 YFSETQ come from the germline V gene. The CDR3 is CASSHGGTGGAGKPSNYGYTF. CDR3 bases: TGCGCCAGCAGCCACGGGGGGACAGGGGGCGCGGGCAAACCCTCGAACTATGGCTACACCTTC.

This clonotype was detected many times. This chain links TRBV5-5 with TRBJ2-5, with D perhaps being TRBD1 or TRBD2 (5 bases each). The CDR3 is 13 residues long. V was trimmed by 4 bases and J by 4 bases, leaving 11 bases between them. Germline-derived CDR1 and CDR2 are SGHKS and YYEKEE (reference sequence). The CDR3 protein is CASSGSGTETQYF. The CDR3 DNA reads TGTGCCAGCAGCGGTTCTGGGACAGAGACCCAGTACTTC.

This clonotype was counted between two and nine times. The J gene is TRBJ1-2, the V gene TRBV5-4, with 9 bases lining up with TRBD1. This CDR3 has 15 residues. With 4 bases clipped from V and 7 bases from J, the junction kept 11 bases outside the gene matches. Germline CDR1 SGHNT, CDR2 YYREEE (reference sequence). CDR3 amino acids: CASSGTGGARGGYTF. The CDR3 DNA reads TGTGCCAGCAGCGGAACAGGGGGCGCTAGGGGTGGCTACACCTTC.

This clonotype appeared many times. This chain connects TRBV20-1 to TRBJ2-7, with D possibly being TRBD1 (6 bases). The CDR3 length is 12 residues. The germline CDR1 and CDR2 sequences are DFQATT and SNEGSKA (reference sequence). Trimming pared 0 bases from V and 5 bases from J, leaving 8 bases between. The CDR3 sequence is CSAREGGDEQYF. The CDR3 coding sequence is TGCAGTGCTAGAGAAGGGGGAGACGAGCAGTACTTC.

This clonotype was counted at least ten times. This chain links TRBV20-1 with TRBJ1-4; D might be TRBD1 (6 bases). V dropped 5 bases and J dropped 5 bases, with 15 bases sitting between them. Germline V CDR1 and CDR2: DFQATT, SNEGSKA (reference sequence). The CDR3 extends over 14 amino acids. CDR3 in amino acids: CSAGGASGNEKLFF. DNA for the CDR3: TGCAGTGCTGGGGGGGCCTCCGGGAATGAAAAACTGTTTTTT.

In this sample, this clonotype turned up many times. The chain recombines TRBV3-1 with TRBJ1-2; TRBD1 might be the D (6 bases). Germline V lookup: CDR1 LGHDT, CDR2 YNNKEL (reference sequence). This CDR3 is 12 amino acids long. V was pared by 3 bases and J by 6 bases, with 8 bases between. CDR3 coding DNA: TGTGCCAGCAGCCACGGGGGCGATGGCTACACCTTC. It translates to CASSHGGDGYTF.

This clonotype was seen many times. As DNA, the CDR3 is TGTGCCAGCAGCCCAGCCGGGACTAGGACGGATACGCAGTATTTT. It codes for CASSPAGTRTDTQYF. J is TRBJ2-3 and V is TRBV7-6; 8 nucleotides line up with TRBD2. V was clipped by 5 bases and J by 6 bases; unmatched bases: 10. The CDR3 is 15 amino acids. Germline loops: CDR1 SGHVS, CDR2 FNYEAQ. Full variable domain (missing parts from reference TRBV7-6 and TRBJ2-3): GAGVSQSPRYKVTKRGQDVALRCDPISGHVSLYWYRQALGQGPEFLTYFNYEAQQDKSGLPNDRFSAERPEGSISTLTIQRTEQRDSAMYRCASSPAGTRTDTQYFGPGTRLTVL.

This clonotype was recorded many times. This rearrangement joins TRBV5-1 to TRBJ1-2; maybe TRBD1 (6 bases). This CDR3 is built from 17 residues. CDR1 and CDR2 (germline): SGHRS, YFSETQ. The ends were cut back, 3 bases at V and 5 bases at J, with 23 bases in the middle. The CDR3 here is CASSSAKLSDRLYGYTF. The CDR3 nucleotides read TGCGCCAGCAGCTCCGCGAAGCTTTCAGACAGGCTATATGGCTACACCTTC.

This clonotype was found many times. The chain combines TRBV25-1 with TRBJ1-1; D gene uncertain. CDR1 is MGHDK, CDR2 SYGVNS, per germline. V lost 5 bases and J lost 4, with 11 bases in between. This CDR3 comprises 13 residues. Here the CDR3 reads CASSQQTATEAFF. CDR3 nucleotide sequence: TGTGCCAGCAGTCAACAGACGGCCACTGAAGCTTTCTTT. The full variable domain, in which reference TRBV25-1 and TRBJ1-1 provide the parts outside the CDR3, is EADIYQTPRYLVIGTGKKITLECSQTMGHDKMYWYQQDPGMELHLIHYSYGVNSTEKGDLSSESTVSRIRTEHFPLTLESARPSHTSQYLCASSQQTATEAFFGQGTRLTVV.

This clonotype was counted ten times or more. The rearrangement uses TRBV12-3 or TRBV12-4 and TRBJ2-7; no definite D call. The ends were cut back, 0 bases at V and 3 bases at J, with 6 bases in the middle. This CDR3 is 13 amino acids long. CDR3 DNA sequence: TGTGCCAGCAGTTTAGCGGGGTTCTACGAGCAGTACTTC. It yields the protein CASSLAGFYEQYF.

This clonotype was seen many times. The chain uses TRBV20-1 and TRBJ2-7; D is undetermined. Germline CDR1 is DFQATT and CDR2 is SNEGSKA (reference sequence). This CDR3 region has 13 residues. V was pared by 7 bases and J by 2 bases, with 15 bases between. DNA for the CDR3: TGCAGTGTACCCTCCCGGCAGACCTACGAGCAGTACTTC. Its protein is CSVPSRQTYEQYF.

There are many counts of this clonotype. This rearrangement joins TRBV20-1 to TRBJ2-7; the match to TRBD1 covers 9 bases. The CDR3 spans 12 residues. Germline CDR1 and CDR2: DFQATT and SNEGSKA (reference sequence). With 5 bases clipped from V and 5 bases from J, the junction kept 4 bases outside the gene matches. The CDR3 loop is CSACTGGHEQYF. DNA for the CDR3: TGCAGTGCTTGTACAGGGGGCCACGAGCAGTACTTC.

This clonotype was counted many times. The rearrangement links TRBV6-5 to TRBJ1-1; TRBD1 matches at 7 bases. Germline V gene lookup returns CDR1 MNHEY and CDR2 SVGAGI. After removal of 5 bases from V and 1 base from J, the junction contained 10 bases not matched to a gene. This CDR3 contains 16 residues. CDR3 loop: CASSDPHRGGNTEAFF. Here the CDR3 DNA reads TGTGCCAGCAGTGACCCCCACAGGGGAGGGAACACTGAAGCTTTCTTT.

Many counts were recorded for this clonotype. V usage is TRBV19 and J usage is TRBJ2-1, with TRBD2 identical over 10 bases. V was clipped by 8 bases and J by 4 bases; unmatched bases: 8. This CDR3 contains 15 residues. Looked up from germline, CDR1 is LNHDA and CDR2 is SQIVND (reference sequence). CDR3 in DNA: TGTGCCAGTGGGAGCGGGGGGGCCGCGTACAATGAGCAGTTCTTC. Its protein product is CASGSGGAAYNEQFF.

This clonotype came up many times. V is TRBV12-3 or TRBV12-4 and J is TRBJ1-6; possibly TRBD1 for D (6 bases). Trimming removed 5 bases from V and 11 bases from J, with 16 bases in between. This CDR3 has 14 residues. In DNA, the CDR3 is TGTGCCAGCAGTCCCATCACAGGGTTTGCACCCCTCCACTTT. It is translated as CASSPITGFAPLHF.

This clonotype was observed at least ten times. CDR3 sequence reads: CASSPQGRVSYGYTF. The DNA of the CDR3 is TGCGCCAGCAGCCCCCAAGGGAGGGTTAGCTATGGCTACACCTTC. The rearrangement uses TRBV5-1 and TRBJ1-2; D not certain. CDR3 length: 15 residues. Germline V lookup: CDR1 SGHRS, CDR2 YFSETQ. V lost 4 bases and J 4 bases, leaving 17 bases between the germline ends.

This clonotype was counted many times. This chain uses TRBV7-6 with TRBJ2-6; D may be TRBD1 or TRBD2 (5 bases each). This CDR3 has 18 residues. CDR1 and CDR2 (germline): SGHVS, FNYEAQ. The V end lost 2 bases, the J end lost 0 bases, and 14 bases lay between the germline ends. The CDR3 DNA reads as TGTGCCAGCAGCTTAAAAGGCCCAGGGACCTCTGGGGCCAACGTCCTGACTTTC. Amino acids: CASSLKGPGTSGANVLTF.